The 24 T cell receptor beta chains in this list originate from one sample, sequenced in a study of shared clonotypes between healthy human individuals (dated by TCRdb to the early 2020s). The library was made by the immunoSEQ multiplex PCR assay. TCRdb retrieved this table from immuneACCESS and kept in-frame rearrangements only. Not all clones are present; in checked studies, unresolved V genes account for under half, and no reason is known for the remainder. The sample table holds some 2,100,000 clones, of which roughly 95% were seen once. The ten largest account for less than 0.15% of the sample. Sequencing was carried out using naive CD4+ T cells sorted from blood. This specimen's cell subset or site label, per the study, means: CD45RA+ positively selected. The receptors were sampled from a man younger than 35 in good health.

This chain connects TRBV7-2 to TRBJ2-5; D might be TRBD2 (5 bases). Per germline, CDR1 SGHTA and CDR2 FQGNSA. The CDR3 sequence is 13 residues long. V was shortened by 2 bases and J by 4 bases, with 8 bases between the two germline ends. The CDR3: CASSLRRTETQYF. CDR3 DNA: TGTGCCAGCAGCTTACGGAGGACAGAGACCCAGTACTTC.

This clone was counted a few times. Distinct nucleotide sequences in the sample also encode this CDR3. CDR3 in amino acids: CSARGVETQYF. The CDR3 DNA follows: TGCAGTGCTAGAGGGGTAGAGACCCAGTACTTC. This chain uses TRBV20-1 with TRBJ2-5; D not certain. The V gene lost 1 base and the J gene lost 4 bases, with 4 bases spanning the gap. This CDR3 contains 11 residues. Germline-derived CDR1 and CDR2 are DFQATT and SNEGSKA (reference sequence).

V and J are TRBV15 and TRBJ2-2; possible D gene TRBD2, 7 bases. The CDR3 loop spans 17 amino acids. Trimming left V 2 bases short and J 1 base short, with 14 bases between. The germline V gene has CDR1 LNHNV and CDR2 YYDKDF (reference sequence). CDR3 DNA: TGTGCCACCAGCAGAACCCGGGGGGCCGTGAACACCGGGGAGCTGTTTTTT. This gives the protein CATSRTRGAVNTGELFF.

A note on this clone: At the DNA level, this CDR3 is encoded by other sequences in the same sample as well. The chain joins TRBV5-1 to TRBJ1-1; 7 bases line up with TRBD1. Germline V gene sequence: CDR1 SGHRS, CDR2 YFSETQ. CDR3 length equals 14 residues. The ends lost 0 bases at V and 4 bases at J; junction bases unmatched: 3. CDR3 DNA: TGCGCCAGCAGCTTGGGACAGGGTTTCACTGAAGCTTTCTTT. This encodes CASSLGQGFTEAFF.

Note on this clone: Germline is not matched at one junction end, which may reflect a read error. This chain connects TRBV7-7 to TRBJ2-3, with D perhaps TRBD2 (6 bases). The length of the CDR3 is 14 residues. Per the germline V gene, CDR1 is SSHAT and CDR2 is FNYEAQ (reference sequence). CDR3 DNA: TGTGCTAGCAGCCCCTCTGCGGGGCCTGATACGCAGTATTTT. Its translation is CASSPSAGPDTQYF.

The V gene is TRBV5-4, the J gene TRBJ2-1; no clear D gene. There are 13 residues in the CDR3. Germline V gene lookup returns CDR1 SGHNT and CDR2 YYREEE (reference sequence). V gave up 1 base and J gave up 5 bases, with 7 bases separating them. CDR3 nucleotides: TGTGCCAGCAGCTTGTTACAAGACAATGAGCAGTTCTTC. Its translation is CASSLLQDNEQFF.

This chain connects TRBV6-8 to TRBJ2-7; D possibly corresponds to TRBD2 (5 bases). Trimming removed 6 bases from V and 5 bases from J, with 11 bases in between. This CDR3 is 12 amino acids long. The germline V gene has CDR1 MNHGY and CDR2 SAAAGT. The CDR3 DNA sequence: TGTGCCAGCAGACCGGGGATGGACGAGCAGTACTTC. Translated, it gives CASRPGMDEQYF.

The chain uses TRBV13 and TRBJ2-5; the D gene is possibly TRBD2 (5 bases). Germline CDR1 PRHDT, CDR2 FYEKMQ (reference sequence). The length of the CDR3 is 14 residues. Between the trimmed V and J ends, which lost 5 bases and 1 base, there was a span of 11 bases. The CDR3 sequence: CASSIRESQETQYF. Written as DNA, the CDR3 is TGTGCCAGCAGCATAAGGGAGTCCCAAGAGACCCAGTACTTC.

The genes are TRBV13 and TRBJ1-6; 10 nucleotides match TRBD1. Germline assignment: CDR1 PRHDT and CDR2 FYEKMQ (reference sequence). This CDR3 has 15 amino acids. V shed 0 bases, J shed 7 bases, and the junction held 0 bases outside the gene matches. The chain's CDR3 is CASSLGDRGNSPLHF. The CDR3 DNA is TGTGCCAGCAGCTTAGGGGACAGGGGGAATTCACCCCTCCACTTT.

J is TRBJ1-2 and V is TRBV5-1; 8 bases line up with TRBD1. The CDR3 covers 13 residues. In germline, CDR1 is SGHRS, CDR2 YFSETQ. V shed 4 bases, J shed 4 bases, and the junction held 3 bases outside the gene matches. The CDR3 here is CASSGTGFYGYTF. CDR3 in DNA: TGCGCCAGCAGCGGGACAGGTTTCTATGGCTACACCTTC. The full variable domain, with the rest looked up from reference TRBV5-1 and TRBJ1-2, is KAGVTQTPRYLIKTRGQQVTLSCSPISGHRSVSWYQQTPGQGLQFLFEYFSETQRNKGNFPGRFSGRQFSNSRSEMNVSTLELGDSALYLCASSGTGFYGYTFGSGTRLTVV.

The CDR3 spells CASSSGPLEGWETQYF. CDR3 bases: TGTGCCAGCAGTTCTGGGCCTCTCGAGGGGTGGGAGACCCAGTACTTC. The rearrangement links TRBV28 to TRBJ2-5; D is perhaps TRBD1 or TRBD2 (5 bases each). This CDR3 is 16 amino acids long. The germline V gene encodes CDR1 MDHEN and CDR2 SYDVKM. Deletions cut 4 bases from V and 5 bases from J, with 20 bases between.

This clone appeared once. The V gene is TRBV6-5, the J gene TRBJ1-2; D is possibly TRBD1 (6 bases). The length of the CDR3 is 13 residues. In germline, CDR1 is MNHEY, CDR2 SVGAGI. Trimming left V 7 bases short and J 4 bases short, with 13 bases between. The CDR3 DNA is TGTGCCAGCACTCGGGGGCCGGGCTATGGCTACACCTTC. It yields the protein CASTRGPGYGYTF.

The V gene is TRBV9, the J gene TRBJ1-6, with 9 bases matching TRBD1. This CDR3 spans 18 amino acids. The J segment lost 0 bases and the V segment lost 4 bases, leaving 8 bases of the junction unmatched. Looked up from germline, CDR1 is SGDLS and CDR2 is YYNGEE. CDR3 in amino acids: CASSTHGQGPSYNSPLHF. DNA for the CDR3: TGTGCCAGCAGCACCCATGGACAGGGGCCCTCCTATAATTCACCCCTCCACTTT.

J is TRBJ2-2 and V is TRBV19; TRBD2 aligns across 12 bases. The V segment lost 5 bases and the J segment 0 bases; nucleotides outside the gene matches: 7. The CDR3 runs 18 residues. Germline lookup yields CDR1 LNHDA and CDR2 SQIVND (reference sequence). The CDR3 sequence is CASSRTSGDPANTGELFF. As DNA, the CDR3 is TGTGCCAGTAGTCGGACTAGCGGGGACCCTGCGAACACCGGGGAGCTGTTTTTT.

The rearrangement links TRBV9 to TRBJ2-1; 7 nucleotides align to TRBD2. The CDR3 is 13 amino acids. Germline V CDR1 and CDR2: SGDLS, YYNGEE. Trimming at V came to 0 bases and at J to 10 bases, leaving 4 bases not matched to a gene. The CDR3 sequence: CASSVDAGVEQFF. CDR3 nucleotides: TGTGCCAGCAGCGTAGATGCGGGAGTGGAGCAGTTCTTC.

V gene TRBV10-1 combines with J gene TRBJ2-2; D may be TRBD2 (5 bases). The germline gives CDR1 WNHNN, CDR2 SYGVQD (reference sequence). V shed 3 bases and J shed 7 bases, with 9 bases lying between them. There are 13 residues in the CDR3. The CDR3 is CASSETGNGELFF. The CDR3 DNA follows: TGCGCCAGCAGTGAAACGGGGAACGGGGAGCTGTTTTTT.

This rearrangement joins TRBV25-1 to TRBJ1-6; the D is unclear. V was shortened by 1 base and J by 10 bases, with 11 bases between the two germline ends. The CDR3 has 14 amino acids. Germline V lookup: CDR1 MGHDK, CDR2 SYGVNS. CDR3 region: CASSELIPSSPLHF. DNA of the CDR3: TGTGCCAGCAGTGAATTGATCCCCTCATCACCCCTCCACTTT. Drawing the rest from reference TRBV25-1 and TRBJ1-6, the complete variable domain is EADIYQTPRYLVIGTGKKITLECSQTMGHDKMYWYQQDPGMELHLIHYSYGVNSTEKGDLSSESTVSRIRTEHFPLTLESARPSHTSQYLCASSELIPSSPLHFGNGTRLTVT.

CDR3 nucleotide sequence: TGTGCCAGCAGCTGGGACAGAAGGTATGGCTACACCTTC. It encodes CASSWDRRYGYTF. This chain connects TRBV7-9 to TRBJ1-2; 7 bases fit TRBD1. The CDR3 is 13 residues long. Germline CDR1 is SEHNR and CDR2 is FQNEAQ (reference sequence). V trimming: 4 bases; J trimming: 5 bases; junction bases outside the gene matches: 4.

This rearrangement joins TRBV19 to TRBJ1-6; D may be TRBD1 (5 bases). Germline V lookup: CDR1 LNHDA, CDR2 SQIVND (reference sequence). The CDR3 runs 12 residues. V dropped 9 bases and J dropped 14 bases, with 17 bases sitting between them. The CDR3 bases are TGTGCCAGCGCGACCCAGGGTACAACCCTCCACTTT. Encoded protein: CASATQGTTLHF.

This chain uses TRBV11-3 with TRBJ2-5; D unresolved. Per the germline V gene, CDR1 is SGHNT and CDR2 is YENEEA. Deletions cut 5 bases from V and 5 bases from J, with 12 bases between. This CDR3 contains 13 residues. Here the CDR3 DNA reads TGTGCCAGCAGCACAACTCCGCCGGAGACCCAGTACTTC. It specifies CASSTTPPETQYF.

Here the CDR3 DNA reads TGTGCCAGTAGTACCGTATCAGGCACTGAAGCTTTCTTT. It codes for CASSTVSGTEAFF. V and J are TRBV19 and TRBJ1-1; D gene ambiguous. Germline loops: CDR1 LNHDA, CDR2 SQIVND (reference sequence). V was trimmed by 4 bases and J by 4 bases, leaving 10 bases between them. This CDR3 is built from 13 residues.

V is TRBV6-5 and J is TRBJ1-6; tentative D call: TRBD1 (6 bases). Trimming stripped 2 bases from V and 9 bases from J, with 8 bases between. The length of the CDR3 is 13 residues. Germline CDR1 is MNHEY and CDR2 is SVGAGI. The CDR3: CASSYGDTSPLHF. DNA for the CDR3: TGTGCCAGCAGTTACGGGGACACTTCACCCCTCCACTTT.

This clone was counted between two and nine times. CDR3: CASSRRSNQPQHF. In DNA, the CDR3 is TGTGCCAGCAGTCGACGGAGCAATCAGCCCCAGCATTTT. The chain is built from TRBV6-5 and TRBJ1-5; unclear D gene. V was pared by 5 bases and J by 1 base, with 6 bases between. CDR3 length: 13 amino acids. CDR1 MNHEY and CDR2 SVGAGI come from the germline V gene.

The chain joins TRBV6-5 to TRBJ1-1; TRBD1 might be the D (5 bases). Deletions cut 2 bases from V and 3 bases from J, with 13 bases between. This CDR3 is 15 amino acids long. Germline CDR1 reads MNHEY; CDR2 reads SVGAGI. For the CDR3, the DNA is TGTGCCAGCAGTTACGCTGGGACTGCCTACACTGAAGCTTTCTTT. Translation gives CASSYAGTAYTEAFF.